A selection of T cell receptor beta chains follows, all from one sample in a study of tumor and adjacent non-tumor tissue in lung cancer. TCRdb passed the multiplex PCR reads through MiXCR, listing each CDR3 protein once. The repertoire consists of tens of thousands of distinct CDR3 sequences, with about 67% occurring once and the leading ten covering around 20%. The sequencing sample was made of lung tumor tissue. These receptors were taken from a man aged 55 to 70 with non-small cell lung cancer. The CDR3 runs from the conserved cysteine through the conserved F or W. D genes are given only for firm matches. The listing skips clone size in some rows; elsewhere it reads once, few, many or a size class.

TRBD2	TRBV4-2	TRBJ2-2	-	CASNYLTGGRGNTGELSF	TGTGCCAGCAACTATCTCACTGGCGGGAGGGGGAACACCGGGGAGCTGTCTTTT
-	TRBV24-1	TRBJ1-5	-	CAISRTGNNQPQHF	TGTGCCATCAGCAGAACAGGGAACAATCAGCCCCAGCATTTT
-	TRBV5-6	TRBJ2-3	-	CANSLEVRVQYF	TGTGCCAACAGCTTGGAGGTCCGAGTGCAGTATTTT
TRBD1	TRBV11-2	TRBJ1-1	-	CASRVTTGVTEAFF	TGTGCCAGCAGGGTTACCACAGGGGTGACTGAAGCTTTCTTT
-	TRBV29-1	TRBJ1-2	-	CSVQTYYYGCTF	-
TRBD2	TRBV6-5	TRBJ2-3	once	CASRGLGGTSGKRTDSQYF	TGTGCCAGCAGGGGTCTGGGCGGGACTAGCGGGAAGAGGACAGATTCGCAGTATTTT
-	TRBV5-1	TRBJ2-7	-	CASSLESSGGPVLVQYF	TGCGCCAGCAGCTTGGAATCTAGTGGGGGGCCTGTCTTAGTGCAGTACTTC
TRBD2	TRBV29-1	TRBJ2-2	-	CSVELAAGTGDLFF	TGCAGCGTTGAACTAGCGGCAGGAACCGGGGATCTGTTTTTT
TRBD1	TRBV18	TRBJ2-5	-	CASSPRTGGVQETQYF	TGTGCCAGCTCACCCCGGACAGGGGGCGTACAAGAGACCCAGTACTTC
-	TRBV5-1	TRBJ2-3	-	CASSLDGSSTDTQYF	TGCGCCAGCAGCTTGGACGGATCTAGCACAGATACGCAGTATTTT
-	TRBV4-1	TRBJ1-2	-	CASSQVNRNYDYAF	TGCGCCAGCAGCCAAGTTAACAGGAACTATGACTACGCCTTC
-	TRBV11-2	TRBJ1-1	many	CASSLGGRANTEAFF	TGTGCCAGCAGCTTAGGGGGACGGGCGAACACTGAAGCTTTCTTT